This section outlines one T cell receptor beta chain sequence together with its context. What it binds is not known. The record originates from a study of identifying expanded T cells in peripheral blood. Findings and limits, study-wide: Differentially abundant clones: roughly 1.2 between replicates, about 15 at 2 to 3 weeks, roughly 18 at four. Across healthy donors, higher total template counts meant significantly greater roughly 2-week count variance.

Collection occurred without any documented infections or immune events in donors. The CDR3 consists of 14 residues. Losses at the gene ends were 5 bases for V and 3 bases for J; bases not matched to a gene: 5. Germline CDR1 is SGHKS and CDR2 is YYEKEE (reference sequence). Assay used: immunoSEQ multiplex PCR; TCRdb lists only in-frame clones, some missing. The table includes 100,000 or so clones, about 89% detected once. The sequencing sample was made of blood. This sequence joins TRBV5-5 and TRBJ2-7; 10 bases fit TRBD1. The clonotype originates from a person between 18 and 75 years old in good health. CDR3: CASRWGQGSYEQYF. The DNA for the CDR3 is TGTGCCAGCAGGTGGGGACAGGGGAGCTACGAGCAGTACTTC.